Listed here are 2 T cell receptor beta chains from one sample, sequenced in a study of shared clonotypes between healthy human individuals. CD8 cells classed as naive were CD45RO-negative and positively selected for CCR7, excluding terminally differentiated effector memory CD45RA+ cells. Only in-frame clones appear in the TCRdb table, and some are missing; sequencing was by immunoSEQ multiplex PCR. The sample shows about 2.1 million clones, approximately 94% of them seen only once. Sequenced: naive CD8+ T cells from PBMCs. The receptor set was obtained from a man between 18 and 29 years old in good health. Some clones in this sample may be carry-over from other donors' samples.

The chain carries TRBV7-2 and TRBJ2-7; D not resolved. The germline V and J ends were trimmed by 4 bases and 5 bases, with 12 bases remaining between them. The CDR3 extends over 13 amino acids. Germline CDR1 SGHTA, CDR2 FQGNSA. CDR3 nucleotides: TGTGCCAGCAGCTACGCGGTAAAACACGAGCAGTACTTC. The encoded protein is CASSYAVKHEQYF.

This sequence joins TRBV19 and TRBJ2-7; unclear D gene. Between the trimmed V and J ends, which lost 3 bases and 0 bases, there was a span of 12 bases. Per germline, CDR1 LNHDA and CDR2 SQIVND (reference sequence). This CDR3 is 15 amino acids long. Here the CDR3 reads CASSMDRSGSYEQYF. The DNA for the CDR3 is TGTGCCAGTAGTATGGATCGATCGGGCTCCTACGAGCAGTACTTC.